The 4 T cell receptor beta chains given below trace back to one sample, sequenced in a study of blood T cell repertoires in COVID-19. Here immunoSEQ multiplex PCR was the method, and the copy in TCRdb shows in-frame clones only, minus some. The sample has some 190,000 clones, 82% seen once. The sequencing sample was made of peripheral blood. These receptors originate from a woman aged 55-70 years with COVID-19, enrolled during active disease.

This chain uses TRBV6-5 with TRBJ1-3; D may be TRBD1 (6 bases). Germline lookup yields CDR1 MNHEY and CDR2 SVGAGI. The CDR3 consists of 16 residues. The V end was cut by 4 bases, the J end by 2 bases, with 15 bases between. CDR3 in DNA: TGTGCCAGCAGTTCCGGACAGTTCGTTACTGGAAACACCATATATTTT. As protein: CASSSGQFVTGNTIYF.

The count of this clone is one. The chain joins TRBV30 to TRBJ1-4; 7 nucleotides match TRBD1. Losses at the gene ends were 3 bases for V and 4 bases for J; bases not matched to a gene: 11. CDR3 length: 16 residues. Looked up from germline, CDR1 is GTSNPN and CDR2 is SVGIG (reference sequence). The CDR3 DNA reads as TGTGCCTGGAGCGCGGACAGGTACCCGTATAATGAAAAACTGTTTTTT. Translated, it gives CAWSADRYPYNEKLFF.

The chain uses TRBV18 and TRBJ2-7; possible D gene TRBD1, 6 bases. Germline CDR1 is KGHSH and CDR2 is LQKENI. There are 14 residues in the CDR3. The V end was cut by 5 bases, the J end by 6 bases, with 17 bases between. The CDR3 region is CASSSNRVKGEQYF. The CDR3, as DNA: TGTGCCAGCTCATCCAACAGGGTGAAAGGCGAGCAGTACTTC.

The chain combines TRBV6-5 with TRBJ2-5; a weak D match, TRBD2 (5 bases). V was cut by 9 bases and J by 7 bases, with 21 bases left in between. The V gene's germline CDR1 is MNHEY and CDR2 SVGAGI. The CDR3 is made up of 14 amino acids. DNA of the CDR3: TGTGCCAGTAAGGGAGCCTTGCTTTTGGGGACCCAGTACTTC. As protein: CASKGALLLGTQYF.